Below are 6 T cell receptor beta chains sequenced from a single sample in a study of neurological immune-mediated disorders. TCRdb used MiXCR to reprocess the 5' RACE reads, holding one entry per CDR3 protein. The sample contains about 59,000 distinct CDR3 sequences, over 9.5% of which appear only once. The sequenced material came from PBMCs. Every receptor here comes from a woman aged 60-70 years with HTLV-1-associated myelopathy (HAM/TSP).

This clonotype showed up many times. The chain employs TRBV29-1 and TRBJ2-2; 7 positions match TRBD2. Per the germline V gene, CDR1 is SQVTM and CDR2 is ANQGSEA. Trimming at V came to 4 bases and at J to 4 bases, leaving 9 bases not matched to a gene. The CDR3 consists of 15 residues. The CDR3 DNA reads as TGCAGCGTTGGATCGTGGGAGGGGCCCACCGGGGAGCTGTTTTTT. It translates to CSVGSWEGPTGELFF.

CDR3: CASSPGGYNQPQHF. Here the CDR3 DNA reads TGTGCCAGCAGTCCCGGAGGGTATAATCAGCCCCAGCATTTT. The rearrangement joins TRBV6-5 to TRBJ1-5, with D unclear. The length of the CDR3 is 14 residues. Germline V gene data show CDR1 as MNHEY and CDR2 as SVGAGI. V dropped 5 bases and J dropped 4 bases, with 12 bases sitting between them.

At least ten counts were recorded for this clonotype. The CDR3 loop is CASNLWSSGTHEQFF. DNA of the CDR3: TGTGCCAGCAACCTCTGGAGTAGCGGGACACACGAGCAGTTCTTC. The rearrangement links TRBV3-1 to TRBJ2-1, with 8 positions matching TRBD2. J was trimmed by 10 bases and V by 7 bases; bases with no gene match: 15. Germline values: CDR1 LGHDT, CDR2 YNNKEL (reference sequence). The CDR3 contains 15 residues.

This clonotype was picked up many times. V is TRBV5-1 and J is TRBJ1-1; TRBD1 might be the D (5 bases). Germline V gene sequence: CDR1 SGHRS, CDR2 YFSETQ. The CDR3 is 12 residues long. V was pared by 3 bases and J by 5 bases, with 8 bases between. CDR3 amino acids: CASSWGGTEAFF. CDR3 bases: TGCGCCAGCAGCTGGGGGGGGACTGAAGCTTTCTTT. The full variable domain, in which reference TRBV5-1 and TRBJ1-1 provide the parts outside the CDR3, is KAGVTQTPRYLIKTRGQQVTLSCSPISGHRSVSWYQQTPGQGLQFLFEYFSETQRNKGNFPGRFSGRQFSNSRSEMNVSTLELGDSALYLCASSWGGTEAFFGQGTRLTVV.

This clonotype was picked up a small number of times. The V gene is TRBV5-1, the J gene TRBJ2-3, with no clear D. This CDR3 contains 14 residues. The germline V and J ends were trimmed by 6 bases and 1 base, with 12 bases remaining between them. Germline CDR1 is SGHRS and CDR2 is YFSETQ. CDR3 nucleotides: TGCGCCAGCAACCGGCGGCCGGGCACAGATACGCAGTATTTT. This encodes CASNRRPGTDTQYF.

This clonotype has a count of ten or more. The chain combines TRBV7-2 with TRBJ1-5, with 11 positions matching TRBD1. This CDR3 has 15 residues. Germline V CDR1 and CDR2: SGHTA, FQGNSA. Trimming cost V 5 bases and J 7 bases; bases outside gene matches: 7. This CDR3 reads CASSADRGLIQPQHF. In nucleotides, the CDR3 is TGTGCCAGCAGCGCGGACAGGGGGCTAATCCAGCCCCAGCATTTT.